Shown below are 6 T cell receptor beta chains from a single sample sequenced in a study of blood T cell repertoires in COVID-19. Clones were sequenced by immunoSEQ multiplex PCR, and TCRdb holds only the in-frame ones, with some missing. Here the sample spans roughly 130,000 clones, approximately 79% being singletons. Input material: peripheral blood. The source of these receptors is a man aged 55 to 70 with acute or convalescent COVID-19.

This clone was found many times. The chain employs TRBV19 and TRBJ1-1; the D gene is possibly TRBD1 (6 bases). Trimming cost V 5 bases and J 7 bases, with 14 bases left between them. The CDR3 runs 13 residues. Germline V gene lookup returns CDR1 LNHDA and CDR2 SQIVND (reference sequence). In DNA, the CDR3 is TGTGCCAGTAGTCCCGCGGACAGACTTGAAGCTTTCTTT. It is translated as CASSPADRLEAFF.

The chain employs TRBV10-3 and TRBJ2-4; 10 bases fit TRBD1. The V gene's germline CDR1 is ENHRY and CDR2 SYGVKD. The CDR3 loop spans 14 amino acids. Trimming at V came to 10 bases and at J to 5 bases, leaving 8 bases not matched to a gene. In DNA, the CDR3 is TGTGCCACCGCGGGACAGGGGAGCCAAAACATTCAGTACTTC. This gives the protein CATAGQGSQNIQYF.

The chain couples TRBV19 to TRBJ2-7, with D possibly matching TRBD2 (5 bases). CDR3 size: 15 residues. Deletions cut 3 bases from V and 5 bases from J, with 17 bases between. In germline, CDR1 is LNHDA, CDR2 SQIVND (reference sequence). The CDR3 here is CASSIGNRGVDEQYF. CDR3 DNA: TGTGCCAGTAGTATTGGAAACCGGGGTGTGGACGAGCAGTACTTC.

This clone has just a few counts. J is TRBJ2-5 and V is TRBV24-1; maybe TRBD2 (6 bases). The germline V and J ends were trimmed by 1 base and 4 bases, with 6 bases remaining between them. This CDR3 is 13 amino acids long. The germline CDR1 and CDR2 sequences are KGHDR and SFDVKD. CDR3 sequence reads: CATSDFGGETQYF. CDR3 coding DNA: TGTGCCACCAGTGATTTCGGGGGAGAGACCCAGTACTTC.

V gene TRBV19 combines with J gene TRBJ2-6; tentatively, D is TRBD2 (5 bases). The V gene's germline CDR1 is LNHDA and CDR2 SQIVND (reference sequence). V was shortened by 5 bases and J by 4 bases, with 21 bases between the two germline ends. The CDR3 totals 18 residues. The CDR3 loop is CASSFDGIFSLGANVLTF. In nucleotides, the CDR3 is TGTGCCAGTAGTTTCGACGGGATATTCTCTCTGGGGGCCAACGTCCTGACTTTC.

The chain links TRBV25-1 to TRBJ1-4; TRBD1 agrees at 9 bases. With 3 bases clipped from V and 7 bases from J, the junction kept 3 bases outside the gene matches. The CDR3 contains 14 residues. Germline loops: CDR1 MGHDK, CDR2 SYGVNS. The CDR3 is CASSEDRGLEKLFF. CDR3 nucleotides: TGTGCCAGCAGTGAGGACAGGGGACTTGAAAAACTGTTTTTT. The whole variable domain, filled in from reference TRBV25-1 and TRBJ1-4, reads EADIYQTPRYLVIGTGKKITLECSQTMGHDKMYWYQQDPGMELHLIHYSYGVNSTEKGDLSSESTVSRIRTEHFPLTLESARPSHTSQYLCASSEDRGLEKLFFGSGTQLSVL.